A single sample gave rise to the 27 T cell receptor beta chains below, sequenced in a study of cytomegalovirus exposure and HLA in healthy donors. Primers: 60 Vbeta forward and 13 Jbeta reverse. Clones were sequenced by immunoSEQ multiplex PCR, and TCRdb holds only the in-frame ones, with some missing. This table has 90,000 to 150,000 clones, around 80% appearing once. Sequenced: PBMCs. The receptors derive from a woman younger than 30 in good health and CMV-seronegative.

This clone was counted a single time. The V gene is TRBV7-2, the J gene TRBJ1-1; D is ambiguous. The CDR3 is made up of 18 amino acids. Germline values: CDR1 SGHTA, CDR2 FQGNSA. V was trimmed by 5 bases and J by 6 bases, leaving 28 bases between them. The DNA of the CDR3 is TGTGCCAGCAGCCCCGGACGTGTGTCCCGGGGTTCGTACGCTGAAGCTTTCTTT. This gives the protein CASSPGRVSRGSYAEAFF.

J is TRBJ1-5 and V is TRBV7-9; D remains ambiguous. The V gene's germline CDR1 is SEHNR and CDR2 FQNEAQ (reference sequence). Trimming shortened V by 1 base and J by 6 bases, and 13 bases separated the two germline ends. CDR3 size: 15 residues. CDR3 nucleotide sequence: TGTGCCAGCAGCTTAGGTTTGCCAGGATCTCAGCCCCAGCATTTT. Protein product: CASSLGLPGSQPQHF.

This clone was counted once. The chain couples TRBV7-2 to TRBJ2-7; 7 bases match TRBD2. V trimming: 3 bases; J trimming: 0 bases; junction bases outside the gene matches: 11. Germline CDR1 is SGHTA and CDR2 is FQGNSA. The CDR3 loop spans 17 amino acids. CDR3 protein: CASSLGVPGGRSYEQYF. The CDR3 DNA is TGTGCCAGCAGCTTGGGTGTTCCGGGAGGACGCTCCTACGAGCAGTACTTC. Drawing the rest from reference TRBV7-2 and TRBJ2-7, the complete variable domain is GAGVSQSPSNKVTEKGKDVELRCDPISGHTALYWYRQSLGQGLEFLIYFQGNSAPDKSGLPSDRFSAERTGGSVSTLTIQRTQQEDSAVYLCASSLGVPGGRSYEQYFGPGTRLTVT.

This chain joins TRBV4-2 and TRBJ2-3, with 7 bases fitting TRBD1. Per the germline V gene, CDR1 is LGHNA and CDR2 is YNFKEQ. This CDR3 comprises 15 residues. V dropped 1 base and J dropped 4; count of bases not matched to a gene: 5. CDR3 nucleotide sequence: TGTGCCAGCAGCCAAGTAAAGCAGGGGGCAGATACGCAGTATTTT. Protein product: CASSQVKQGADTQYF.

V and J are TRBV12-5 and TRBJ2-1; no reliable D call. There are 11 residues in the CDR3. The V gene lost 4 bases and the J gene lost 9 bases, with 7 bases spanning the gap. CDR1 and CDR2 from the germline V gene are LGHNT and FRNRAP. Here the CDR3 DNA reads TGTGCTAGTGGTTACGGTATTGAGCAGTTCTTC. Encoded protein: CASGYGIEQFF.

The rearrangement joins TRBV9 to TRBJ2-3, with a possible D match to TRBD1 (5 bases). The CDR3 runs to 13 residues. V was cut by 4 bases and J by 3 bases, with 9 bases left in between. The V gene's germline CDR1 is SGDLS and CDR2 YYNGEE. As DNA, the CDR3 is TGTGCCAGCAGCTCAGGACAAACAGATACGCAGTATTTT. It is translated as CASSSGQTDTQYF.

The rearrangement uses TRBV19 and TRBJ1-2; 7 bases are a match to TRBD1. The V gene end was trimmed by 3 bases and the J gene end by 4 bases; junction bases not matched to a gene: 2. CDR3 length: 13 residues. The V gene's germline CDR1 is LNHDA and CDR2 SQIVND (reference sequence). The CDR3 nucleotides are TGTGCCAGTAGTATCCGGACAGGCTATGGCTACACCTTC. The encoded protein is CASSIRTGYGYTF. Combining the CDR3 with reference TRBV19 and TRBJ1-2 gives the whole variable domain DGGITQSPKYLFRKEGQNVTLSCEQNLNHDAMYWYRQDPGQGLRLIYYSQIVNDFQKGDIAEGYSVSREKKESFPLTVTSAQKNPTAFYLCASSIRTGYGYTFGSGTRLTVV.

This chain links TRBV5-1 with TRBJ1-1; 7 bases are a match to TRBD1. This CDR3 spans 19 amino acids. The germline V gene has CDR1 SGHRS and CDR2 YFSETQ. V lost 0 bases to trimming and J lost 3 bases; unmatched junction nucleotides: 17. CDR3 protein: CASSLDRTGHPRGYTEAFF. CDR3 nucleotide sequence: TGCGCCAGCAGCTTGGACCGGACAGGCCACCCGAGGGGTTACACTGAAGCTTTCTTT.

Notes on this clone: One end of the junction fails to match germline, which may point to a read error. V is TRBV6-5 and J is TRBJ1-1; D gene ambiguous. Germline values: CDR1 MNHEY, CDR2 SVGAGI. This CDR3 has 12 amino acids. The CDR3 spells CTSSLPGTEAFF. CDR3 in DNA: TGTACCAGCAGTCTACCAGGCACTGAAGCTTTCTTT.

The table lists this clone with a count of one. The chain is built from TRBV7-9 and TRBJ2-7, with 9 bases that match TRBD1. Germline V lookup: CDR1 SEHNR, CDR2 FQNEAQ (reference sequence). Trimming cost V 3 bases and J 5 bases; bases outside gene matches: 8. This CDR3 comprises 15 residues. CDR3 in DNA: TGTGCCAGCAGCTTTTCCGGACAGGGGAAAAACGAGCAGTACTTC. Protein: CASSFSGQGKNEQYF.

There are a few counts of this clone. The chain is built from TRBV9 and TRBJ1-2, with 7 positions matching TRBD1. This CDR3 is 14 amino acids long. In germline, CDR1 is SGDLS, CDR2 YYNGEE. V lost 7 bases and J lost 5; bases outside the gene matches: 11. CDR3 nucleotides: TGTGCCAGCTCCCCGACAGGGCTAAGGTATGGCTACACCTTC. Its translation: CASSPTGLRYGYTF.

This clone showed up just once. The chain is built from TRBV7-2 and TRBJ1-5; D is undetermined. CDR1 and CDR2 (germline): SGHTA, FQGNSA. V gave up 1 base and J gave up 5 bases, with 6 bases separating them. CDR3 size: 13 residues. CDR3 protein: CASSLVEDQPQHF. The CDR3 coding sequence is TGTGCCAGCAGCTTAGTAGAGGATCAGCCCCAGCATTTT. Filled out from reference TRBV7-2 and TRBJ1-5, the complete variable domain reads GAGVSQSPSNKVTEKGKDVELRCDPISGHTALYWYRQSLGQGLEFLIYFQGNSAPDKSGLPSDRFSAERTGGSVSTLTIQRTQQEDSAVYLCASSLVEDQPQHFGDGTRLSIL.

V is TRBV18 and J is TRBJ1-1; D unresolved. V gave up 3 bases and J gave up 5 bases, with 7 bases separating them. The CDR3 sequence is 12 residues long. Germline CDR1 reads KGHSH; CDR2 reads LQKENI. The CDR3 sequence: CASSPVRTEAFF. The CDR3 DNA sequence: TGTGCCAGCTCACCTGTGAGGACTGAAGCTTTCTTT.

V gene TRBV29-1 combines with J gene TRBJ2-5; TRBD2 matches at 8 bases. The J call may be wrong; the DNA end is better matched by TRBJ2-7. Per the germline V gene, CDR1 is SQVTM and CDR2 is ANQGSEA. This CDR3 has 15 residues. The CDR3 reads CSVAWRLAGPYEQYF. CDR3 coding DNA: TGCAGCGTCGCCTGGAGGCTAGCGGGCCCCTACGAGCAGTACTTC.

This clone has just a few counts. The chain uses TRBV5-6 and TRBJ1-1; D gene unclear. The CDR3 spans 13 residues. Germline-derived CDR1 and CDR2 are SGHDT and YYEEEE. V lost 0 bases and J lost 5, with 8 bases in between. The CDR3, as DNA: TGTGCCAGCAGCTTGGCCGCGGGAACTGAAGCTTTCTTT. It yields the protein CASSLAAGTEAFF. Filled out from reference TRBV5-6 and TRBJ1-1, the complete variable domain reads DAGVTQSPTHLIKTRGQQVTLRCSPKSGHDTVSWYQQALGQGPQFIFQYYEEEERQRGNFPDRFSGHQFPNYSSELNVNALLLGDSALYLCASSLAAGTEAFFGQGTRLTVV.

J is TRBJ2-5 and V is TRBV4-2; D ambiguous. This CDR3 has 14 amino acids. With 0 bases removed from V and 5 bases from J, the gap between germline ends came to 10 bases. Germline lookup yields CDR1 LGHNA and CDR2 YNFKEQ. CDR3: CASSQEVAEETQYF. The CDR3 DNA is TGTGCCAGCAGCCAAGAGGTAGCTGAGGAGACCCAGTACTTC.

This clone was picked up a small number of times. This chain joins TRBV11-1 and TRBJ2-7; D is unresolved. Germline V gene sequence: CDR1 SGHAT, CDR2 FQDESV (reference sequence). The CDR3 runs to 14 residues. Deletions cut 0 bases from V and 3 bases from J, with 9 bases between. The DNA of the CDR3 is TGTGCCAGCAGCTTAGCGCCTAAAAACTACGAGCAGTACTTC. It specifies CASSLAPKNYEQYF.

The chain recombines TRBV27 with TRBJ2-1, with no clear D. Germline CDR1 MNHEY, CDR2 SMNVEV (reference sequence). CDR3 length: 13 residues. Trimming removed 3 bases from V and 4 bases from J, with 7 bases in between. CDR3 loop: CASSLGRYNEQFF. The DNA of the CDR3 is TGTGCCAGCAGTTTGGGCAGATACAATGAGCAGTTCTTC.

The CDR3 here is CASSPLGQDTEAFF. The DNA for the CDR3 is TGTGCCAGCTCCCCTCTGGGACAGGACACTGAAGCTTTCTTT. The chain employs TRBV18 and TRBJ1-1; 8 bases align to TRBD1. The V gene's germline CDR1 is KGHSH and CDR2 LQKENI. V shed 6 bases, J shed 3 bases, and the junction held 6 bases outside the gene matches. The CDR3 runs 14 residues.

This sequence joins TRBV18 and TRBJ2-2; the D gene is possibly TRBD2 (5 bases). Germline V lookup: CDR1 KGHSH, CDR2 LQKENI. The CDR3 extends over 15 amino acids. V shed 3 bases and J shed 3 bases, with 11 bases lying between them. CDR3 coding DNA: TGTGCCAGCTCACCGAGGGCCCCCCACACCGGGGAGCTGTTTTTT. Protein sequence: CASSPRAPHTGELFF.

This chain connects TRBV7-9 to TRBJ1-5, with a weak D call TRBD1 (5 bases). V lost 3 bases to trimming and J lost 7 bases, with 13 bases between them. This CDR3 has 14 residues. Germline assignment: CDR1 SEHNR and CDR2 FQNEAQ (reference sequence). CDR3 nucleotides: TGTGCCAGCAGCTTCACGGGGGATGGACAGCCCCAGCATTTT. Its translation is CASSFTGDGQPQHF.

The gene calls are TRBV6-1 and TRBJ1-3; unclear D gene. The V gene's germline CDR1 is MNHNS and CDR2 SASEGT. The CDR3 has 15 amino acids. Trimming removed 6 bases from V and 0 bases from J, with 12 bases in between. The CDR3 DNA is TGTGCCAGCAGCCCTTCGGTCCTCTCTGGAAACACCATATATTTT. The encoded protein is CASSPSVLSGNTIYF.

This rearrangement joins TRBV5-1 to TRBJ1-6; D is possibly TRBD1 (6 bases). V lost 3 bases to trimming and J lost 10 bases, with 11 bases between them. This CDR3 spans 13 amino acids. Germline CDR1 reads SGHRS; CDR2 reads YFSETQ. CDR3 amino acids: CASSWGGGSPLHF. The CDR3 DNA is TGCGCCAGCAGCTGGGGAGGGGGGTCACCCCTCCACTTT.

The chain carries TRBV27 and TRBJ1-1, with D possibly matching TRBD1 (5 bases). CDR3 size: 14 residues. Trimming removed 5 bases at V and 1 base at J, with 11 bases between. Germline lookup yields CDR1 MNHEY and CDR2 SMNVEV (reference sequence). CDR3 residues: CASSPPDRNTEAFF. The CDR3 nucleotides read TGTGCCAGCAGTCCCCCCGACAGGAACACTGAAGCTTTCTTT.

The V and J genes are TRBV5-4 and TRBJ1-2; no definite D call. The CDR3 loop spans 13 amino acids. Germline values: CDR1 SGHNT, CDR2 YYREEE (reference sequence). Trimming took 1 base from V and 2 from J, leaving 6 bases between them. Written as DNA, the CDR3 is TGTGCCAGCAGCTTGTCCCAGAACTATGGCTACACCTTC. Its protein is CASSLSQNYGYTF.

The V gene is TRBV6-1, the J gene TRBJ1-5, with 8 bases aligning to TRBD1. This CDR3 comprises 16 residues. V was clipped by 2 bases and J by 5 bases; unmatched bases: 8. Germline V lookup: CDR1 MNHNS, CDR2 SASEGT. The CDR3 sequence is CASSELPGQGHQPQHF. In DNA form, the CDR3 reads TGTGCCAGCAGTGAATTACCTGGACAGGGACATCAGCCCCAGCATTTT.

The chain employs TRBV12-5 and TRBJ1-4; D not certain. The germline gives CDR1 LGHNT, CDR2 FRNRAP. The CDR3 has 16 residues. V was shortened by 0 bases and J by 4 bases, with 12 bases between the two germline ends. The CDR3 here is CASGLVPSGNNEKLFF. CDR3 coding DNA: TGTGCTAGTGGTTTGGTACCTTCGGGGAATAATGAAAAACTGTTTTTT.